One and the same sample provided the 6 T cell receptor beta chains below, sequenced in a study of blood T cell repertoires in COVID-19. Profiling relied on immunoSEQ multiplex PCR, and the TCRdb table lists in-frame clones only, not all of them. The sample records 97,000 or so clones, roughly four fifths being singletons. The specimen was peripheral blood. The receptor set was obtained from a man in his 60s with acute or convalescent COVID-19.

This chain links TRBV12-3 or TRBV12-4 with TRBJ1-2; D might be TRBD1 (6 bases). The germline V and J ends were trimmed by 8 bases and 6 bases, with 13 bases remaining between them. The CDR3 contains 12 residues. This CDR3 reads CASWAGANGYTF. Written as DNA, the CDR3 is TGTGCCAGCTGGGCGGGGGCGAATGGCTACACCTTC.

The genes are TRBV7-2 and TRBJ2-7; TRBD2 agrees at 10 bases. In germline, CDR1 is SGHTA, CDR2 FQGNSA. The trim removed 0 bases at V and 5 bases at J, leaving 7 bases unmatched. CDR3 size: 16 residues. CDR3 amino acids: CASSLAAGLASNEQYF. CDR3 DNA: TGTGCCAGCAGCTTAGCAGCGGGACTAGCGTCTAACGAGCAGTACTTC.

In its sample, this clone was seen once. The V gene is TRBV30, the J gene TRBJ2-7, with 7 bases that match TRBD2. J was trimmed by 4 bases and V by 4 bases; bases with no gene match: 13. CDR3 length equals 15 residues. CDR1 and CDR2 from the germline V gene are GTSNPN and SVGIG (reference sequence). The CDR3 loop is CAWTSPASGLYEQYF. The CDR3 nucleotides read TGTGCCTGGACCTCACCCGCTAGCGGACTTTACGAGCAGTACTTC.

The chain recombines TRBV4-3 with TRBJ1-2; D may be TRBD1 (6 bases). Per germline, CDR1 LGHNA and CDR2 YSLEER. Trimming pared 0 bases from V and 3 bases from J, leaving 11 bases between. This CDR3 is built from 15 residues. The CDR3 protein is CASSQEGAGDYGYTF. The CDR3, as DNA: TGCGCCAGCAGCCAAGAGGGGGCCGGGGACTATGGCTACACCTTC.

The V and J genes are TRBV5-1 and TRBJ1-6, with D maybe TRBD1 (5 bases). There are 14 residues in the CDR3. Trimming pared 3 bases from V and 12 bases from J, leaving 16 bases between. CDR1 and CDR2 from the germline V gene are SGHRS and YFSETQ. This CDR3 reads CASSWTTGGLPLHF. CDR3 nucleotides: TGCGCCAGCAGCTGGACGACCGGGGGTTTACCCCTCCACTTT.

CDR3 coding DNA: TGTGCTAGTGGTTTGTATGGACAGGGTGTTCAGCCCCAGCATTTT. Its translation: CASGLYGQGVQPQHF. The rearrangement uses TRBV12-5 and TRBJ1-5; the match to TRBD1 covers 8 bases. V gave up 2 bases and J gave up 6 bases; unmatched junction bases: 6. Germline values: CDR1 LGHNT, CDR2 FRNRAP. The CDR3 is 15 residues long.